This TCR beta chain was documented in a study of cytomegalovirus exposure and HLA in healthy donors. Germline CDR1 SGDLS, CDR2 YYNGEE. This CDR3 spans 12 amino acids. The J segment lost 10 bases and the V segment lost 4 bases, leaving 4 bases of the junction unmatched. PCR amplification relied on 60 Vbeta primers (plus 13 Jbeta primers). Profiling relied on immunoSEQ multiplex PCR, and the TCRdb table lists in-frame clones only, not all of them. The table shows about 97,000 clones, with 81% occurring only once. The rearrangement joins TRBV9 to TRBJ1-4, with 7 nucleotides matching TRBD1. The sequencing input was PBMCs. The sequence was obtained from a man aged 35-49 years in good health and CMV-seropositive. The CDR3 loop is CASSRDSRKLFF. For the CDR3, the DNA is TGTGCCAGCAGCAGGGACAGCCGAAAACTGTTTTTT.